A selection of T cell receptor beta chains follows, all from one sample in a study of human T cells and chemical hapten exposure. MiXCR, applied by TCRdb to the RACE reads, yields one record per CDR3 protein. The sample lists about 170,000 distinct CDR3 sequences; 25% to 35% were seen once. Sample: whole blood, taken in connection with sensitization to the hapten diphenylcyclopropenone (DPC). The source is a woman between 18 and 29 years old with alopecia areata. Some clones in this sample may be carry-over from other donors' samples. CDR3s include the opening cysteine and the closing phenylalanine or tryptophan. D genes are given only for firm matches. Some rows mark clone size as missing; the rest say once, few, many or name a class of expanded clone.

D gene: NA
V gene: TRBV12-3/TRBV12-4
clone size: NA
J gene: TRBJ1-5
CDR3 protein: CASTLGENNQPQHF
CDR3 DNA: TGTGCCAGCACCCTTGGGGAGAACAATCAGCCCCAGCATTTT

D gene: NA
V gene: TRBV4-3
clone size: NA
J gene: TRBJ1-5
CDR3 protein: CASSQDGRDQPQHF
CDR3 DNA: TGCGCCAGCAGCCAAGATGGTCGGGATCAGCCCCAGCATTTT

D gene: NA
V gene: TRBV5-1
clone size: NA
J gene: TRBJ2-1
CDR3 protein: CASSGSVSSYNEQFF
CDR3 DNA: TGCGCCAGCAGCGGGAGCGTAAGCTCCTACAATGAGCAGTTCTTC

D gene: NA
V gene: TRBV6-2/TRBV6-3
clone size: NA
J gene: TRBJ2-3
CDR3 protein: CASFNQQGTQYF
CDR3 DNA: TGTGCCAGCTTTAACCAACAGGGAACGCAGTATTTT

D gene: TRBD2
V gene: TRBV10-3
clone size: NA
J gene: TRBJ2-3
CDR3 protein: CAISESRLAGRTDTQYF
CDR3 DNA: TGTGCCATCAGTGAGTCACGGCTAGCGGGACGCACAGATACGCAGTATTTT

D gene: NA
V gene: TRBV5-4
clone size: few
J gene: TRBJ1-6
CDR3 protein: CASSSRGEVPNSPLHF
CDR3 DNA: TGTGCCAGCAGCTCCCGCGGGGAGGTGCCGAATTCACCCCTCCACTTT

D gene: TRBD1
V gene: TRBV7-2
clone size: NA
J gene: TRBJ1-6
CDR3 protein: CASSLNRQGSNSPLHF
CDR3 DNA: TGTGCCAGCAGCCTAAACCGACAGGGTTCAAATTCACCCCTCCACTTT

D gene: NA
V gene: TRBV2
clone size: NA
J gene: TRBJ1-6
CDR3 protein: CASSEWRYNSPLHF
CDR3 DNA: TGTGCCAGCAGTGAATGGCGCTATAATTCACCCCTCCACTTT

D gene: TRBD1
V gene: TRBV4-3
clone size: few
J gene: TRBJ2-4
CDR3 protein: CASSQSSGQRAKNIQYF
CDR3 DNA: TGCGCCAGCAGCCAGTCTTCGGGACAGCGGGCCAAAAACATTCAGTACTTC

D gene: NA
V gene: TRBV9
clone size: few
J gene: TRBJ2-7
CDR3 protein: CASSVKGSDNEQYF
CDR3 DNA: TGTGCCAGCAGCGTTAAAGGATCTGATAACGAGCAGTACTTC

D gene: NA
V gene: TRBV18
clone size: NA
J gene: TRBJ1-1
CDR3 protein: CASSPPSPANTEAFF
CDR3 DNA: TGTGCCAGCTCCCCTCCCTCCCCAGCCAACACTGAAGCTTTCTTT

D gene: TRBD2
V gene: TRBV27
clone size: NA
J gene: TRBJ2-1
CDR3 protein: CASRSRGGSYNEQFF
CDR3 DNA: TGTGCCAGCAGGTCCCGGGGGGGCTCCTACAATGAGCAGTTCTTC

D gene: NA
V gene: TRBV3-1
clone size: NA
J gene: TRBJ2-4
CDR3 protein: CASSQDGLVGNIQYF
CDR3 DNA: TGTGCCAGCAGCCAAGATGGGCTAGTAGGAAACATTCAGTACTTC

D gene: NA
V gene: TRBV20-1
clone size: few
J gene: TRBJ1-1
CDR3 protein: CSARAKGRRGMNTEAFF
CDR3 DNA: TGCAGTGCTAGAGCAAAGGGCCGTCGAGGAATGAACACTGAAGCTTTCTTT

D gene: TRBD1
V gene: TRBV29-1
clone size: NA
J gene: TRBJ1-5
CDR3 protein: CSVARDSNQPQHF
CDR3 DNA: TGCAGCGTTGCCCGGGACAGTAATCAGCCCCAGCATTTT

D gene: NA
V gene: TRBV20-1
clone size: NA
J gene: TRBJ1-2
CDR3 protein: CSAYGYTF
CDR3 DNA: TGCAGTGCTTATGGCTACACCTTC

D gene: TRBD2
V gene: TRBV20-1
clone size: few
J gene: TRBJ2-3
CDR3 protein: CSAGGNVADTQYF
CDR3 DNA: TGTTCCGCGGGGGGGAACGTTGCAGATACGCAGTATTTT

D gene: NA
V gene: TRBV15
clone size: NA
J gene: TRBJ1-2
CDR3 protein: CATSREGSYGYTF
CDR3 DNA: TGTGCCACCAGCAGGGAGGGAAGCTATGGCTACACCTTC

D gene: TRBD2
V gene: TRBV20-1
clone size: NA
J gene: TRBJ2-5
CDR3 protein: CSALTSGGEETQYF
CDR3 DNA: TGCAGTGCTTTGACTAGCGGGGGGGAAGAGACCCAGTACTTC

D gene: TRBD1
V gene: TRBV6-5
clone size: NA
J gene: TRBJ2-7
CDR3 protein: CASSDGQVGTYEQYF
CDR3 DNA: TGTGCCAGCAGTGATGGACAGGTTGGCACCTACGAGCAGTACTTC

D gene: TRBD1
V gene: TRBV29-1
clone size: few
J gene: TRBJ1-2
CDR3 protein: CSAGDSGYTF
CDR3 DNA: TGCAGCGCTGGGGACAGCGGCTACACCTTC

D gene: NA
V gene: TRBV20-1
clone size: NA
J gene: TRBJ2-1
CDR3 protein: CSAVYREIIYNEQFF
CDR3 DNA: TGCAGTGCTGTTTATCGGGAGATTATCTACAATGAGCAGTTCTTC

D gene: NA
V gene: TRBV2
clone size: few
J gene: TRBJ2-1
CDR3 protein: CASSGRFGENEQFF
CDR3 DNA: TGTGCCAGCAGTGGAAGGTTCGGAGAGAATGAGCAGTTCTTC